These 14 T cell receptor beta chains were sequenced from one sample in a study of sequential checkpoint blockade in melanoma. TCRdb's copy holds only in-frame clones and misses some; the assay was immunoSEQ multiplex PCR. The sample has 15,000 to 20,000 clones; about two thirds are singletons. Treatment here: randomized to nivolumab then ipilimumab (arm A) or the reverse (arm B). The sequenced sample was CD8+ T cells sorted from blood (inferred from file names), obtained from a patient given nivolumab and ipilimumab in sequence. The receptor set was obtained from a human donor with melanoma.

This clone has a single count. This chain uses TRBV5-4 with TRBJ1-1; TRBD1 matches 7 bases. The V gene end was trimmed by 5 bases and the J gene end by 0 bases; junction bases not matched to a gene: 7. Germline V CDR1 and CDR2: SGHNT, YYREEE (reference sequence). This CDR3 contains 15 residues. CDR3 residues: CASRRDSIMNTEAFF. CDR3 DNA: TGTGCCAGCAGACGGGACAGCATCATGAACACTGAAGCTTTCTTT. The full variable domain, in which reference TRBV5-4 and TRBJ1-1 provide the parts outside the CDR3, is ETGVTQSPTHLIKTRGQQVTLRCSSQSGHNTVSWYQQALGQGPQFIFQYYREEENGRGNFPPRFSGLQFPNYSSELNVNALELDDSALYLCASRRDSIMNTEAFFGQGTRLTVV.

The rearrangement links TRBV4-1 to TRBJ1-5, with 11 bases matching TRBD1. Germline-derived CDR1 and CDR2 are MGHRA and YSYEKL. V lost 1 base to trimming and J lost 6 bases; unmatched junction nucleotides: 2. The length of the CDR3 is 15 residues. The CDR3 protein is CASSQVGTGGQPQHF. In DNA form, the CDR3 reads TGCGCCAGCAGCCAAGTAGGGACAGGGGGTCAGCCCCAGCATTTT.

The chain is built from TRBV6-1 and TRBJ1-1; 7 bases map to TRBD1. J lost 3 bases, V lost 3 bases, and 7 bases had no gene match. CDR1 and CDR2 from the germline V gene are MNHNS and SASEGT. The CDR3 covers 15 residues. The CDR3: CASSEDRRWDTEAFF. The CDR3 DNA follows: TGTGCCAGCAGTGAGGACAGGAGGTGGGACACTGAAGCTTTCTTT.

This clone was seen a few times. The V call is TRBV21-1, the J call TRBJ2-7; the table assigns TRBD2, which was not confirmed against the DNA. TRBV21-1 is termed a pseudogene. The CDR3 sequence is 16 residues long. CDR3 sequence reads: CASSPLIATVLDEQYF. The CDR3 DNA reads as TGTGCCAGCAGCCCACTGATAGCTACCGTGTTAGACGAGCAGTACTTC.

The chain couples TRBV5-1 to TRBJ1-2, with 9 bases lining up with TRBD1. The CDR3 is 15 amino acids. V lost 4 bases to trimming and J lost 6 bases; unmatched junction nucleotides: 10. Germline V lookup: CDR1 SGHRS, CDR2 YFSETQ. The CDR3 coding sequence is TGCGCCAGCAGCCAGGGACAGGGTCGAGGGAATGGCTACACCTTC. It encodes CASSQGQGRGNGYTF. Full variable domain (rest looked up from reference TRBV5-1 and TRBJ1-2): KAGVTQTPRYLIKTRGQQVTLSCSPISGHRSVSWYQQTPGQGLQFLFEYFSETQRNKGNFPGRFSGRQFSNSRSEMNVSTLELGDSALYLCASSQGQGRGNGYTFGSGTRLTVV.

This clone occurred a few times. The gene calls are TRBV21-1 and TRBJ1-6; whether TRBD1, the table's D call, matches the DNA was not checked. TRBV21-1 has pseudogene status. The length of the CDR3 is 18 residues. The CDR3 protein is CASSKLRGQPRANSPLHF. Written as DNA, the CDR3 is TGTGCCAGCAGCAAATTAAGGGGACAGCCTAGGGCAAATTCACCCCTCCACTTT.

The chain uses TRBV27 and TRBJ2-3, with D possibly being TRBD2 (5 bases). The germline V and J ends were trimmed by 7 bases and 4 bases, with 12 bases remaining between them. This CDR3 is built from 13 residues. CDR1 MNHEY and CDR2 SMNVEV come from the germline V gene (reference sequence). This CDR3 is CASTAGLADTQYF. The CDR3 nucleotides are TGTGCCAGCACGGCGGGCCTAGCAGATACGCAGTATTTT.

This chain links TRBV9 with TRBJ2-7; 10 nucleotides match TRBD2. Trimming removed 3 bases from V and 2 bases from J; junction bases left unmatched: 8. The CDR3 extends over 16 amino acids. Germline CDR1 SGDLS, CDR2 YYNGEE. As DNA, the CDR3 is TGTGCCAGCAGCGGACCCAGCGGGAGGGGGGCCTACGAGCAGTACTTC. Amino acids: CASSGPSGRGAYEQYF.

The V gene is TRBV6-6, the J gene TRBJ1-4; TRBD1 might be the D (5 bases). Germline CDR1 MNHNY, CDR2 SVGAGI (reference sequence). Trimming pared 7 bases from V and 3 bases from J, leaving 15 bases between. The CDR3 extends over 15 amino acids. The CDR3 sequence is CASTQGWEANEKLFF. Here the CDR3 DNA reads TGTGCCAGCACGCAGGGTTGGGAGGCTAATGAAAAACTGTTTTTT.

This clone was detected only a few times. The chain links TRBV27 to TRBJ1-2; unclear D gene. Germline V gene sequence: CDR1 MNHEY, CDR2 SMNVEV (reference sequence). Trimming stripped 7 bases from V and 8 bases from J, with 20 bases between. CDR3 length: 14 amino acids. CDR3 coding DNA: TGTGCCAGCACCCTCAGCGGGTATACGGGGGGCTACACCTTC. Its translation is CASTLSGYTGGYTF.

The chain links TRBV5-6 to TRBJ1-5; D is perhaps TRBD1 (6 bases). The CDR3 consists of 16 residues. With 6 bases removed from V and 2 bases from J, the gap between germline ends came to 18 bases. Looked up from germline, CDR1 is SGHDT and CDR2 is YYEEEE. This chain's CDR3 is CASNAAGARGNQPQHF. The CDR3 coding sequence is TGTGCCAGCAACGCAGCGGGGGCCAGGGGCAATCAGCCCCAGCATTTT. Drawing the rest from reference TRBV5-6 and TRBJ1-5, the complete variable domain is DAGVTQSPTHLIKTRGQQVTLRCSPKSGHDTVSWYQQALGQGPQFIFQYYEEEERQRGNFPDRFSGHQFPNYSSELNVNALLLGDSALYLCASNAAGARGNQPQHFGDGTRLSIL.

This sequence joins TRBV7-9 and TRBJ1-1, with 8 bases identical to TRBD1. The CDR3 runs 14 residues. Germline CDR1 SEHNR, CDR2 FQNEAQ (reference sequence). V lost 4 bases to trimming and J lost 5 bases; unmatched junction nucleotides: 6. CDR3 in DNA: TGTGCCAGCAGCTCCTGGGACAGGACTACTGAAGCTTTCTTT. This encodes CASSSWDRTTEAFF.

The V and J genes are TRBV11-2 and TRBJ2-7; 11 bases match TRBD2. In germline, CDR1 is SGHAT, CDR2 FQNNGV. V was clipped by 1 base and J by 4 bases; unmatched bases: 0. The length of the CDR3 is 14 residues. DNA for the CDR3: TGTGCCAGCAGCTTAGTAGCGGGAGGGTACGAGCAGTACTTC. Its translation: CASSLVAGGYEQYF. The full variable domain, in which reference TRBV11-2 and TRBJ2-7 provide the parts outside the CDR3, is EAGVAQSPRYKIIEKRQSVAFWCNPISGHATLYWYQQILGQGPKLLIQFQNNGVVDDSQLPKDRFSAERLKGVDSTLKIQPAKLEDSAVYLCASSLVAGGYEQYFGPGTRLTVT.

This sequence joins TRBV25-1 and TRBJ1-2, with a possible D match to TRBD1 (6 bases). V dropped 5 bases and J dropped 4 bases, with 11 bases sitting between them. The length of the CDR3 is 13 residues. CDR1 and CDR2 (germline): MGHDK, SYGVNS. DNA for the CDR3: TGTGCCAGCAGTACAGGGATACGCTATGGCTACACCTTC. Protein product: CASSTGIRYGYTF.